This TCR beta chain originates from a study of blood T cells in healthy people across ages. About this clonotype itself: Its antigen is as yet unknown.

Whole-study findings and limits: TCR beta diversity, measured per million T cells, fell in a roughly linear way with age.

There are 14 residues in the CDR3. Deletions cut 11 bases from V and 7 bases from J, with 18 bases between. Donors ranged from about 6 to 95 years old and were healthy Caucasians in Russia. Drawing of peripheral blood yielded 7.5 to 10 milliliters from each donor. A second PCR, run for roughly 7 to 11 cycles, used a sample-barcoded 5' primer plus a J-beta primer mix. Through a template-switch adaptor with 12 random nucleotides, each cDNA molecule received a tag. TCRdb independently ran MiXCR on the 5' RACE reads; one entry per CDR3 protein. Of 950,000 to 1,200,000 distinct CDR3 sequences in the sample, more than 30% are singletons; the top ten hold 13%.

This chain links TRBV12-3 or TRBV12-4 with TRBJ1-6, with D perhaps TRBD1 (6 bases). The TCR comes from a man between 18 and 29 years old in good health. What was sequenced was blood. The CDR3 protein is CAGTWEGVNSPLHF. The DNA for the CDR3 is TGTGCCGGCACCTGGGAGGGGGTGAATTCACCCCTCCACTTT.